This TCR beta chain was documented in a study of blood T cell repertoires in COVID-19. Study information: The samples span acute and convalescent COVID-19 from the United States, Italy and Spain. Nucleic acid was either cDNA or gDNA, and it came from T cells, B-cell-depleted T cells, or PBMCs.

Source study methods: For nucleated cells, counts were estimated from reference gene primer amplification. TCRdb's copy holds only in-frame clones and misses some; the assay was immunoSEQ multiplex PCR. The V and J calls and clone size come from that table; D and trimming were worked out from the DNA. The sample includes 200,000 or so clones, 80% to 90% of them seen just once. This sequence was found in a man aged 30-40 years with COVID-19, enrolled during active disease. Sequenced material: peripheral blood.

Here the CDR3 DNA reads TGTGCCAGCAGCTTCGGACAGGGGTTCACAGATACGCAGTATTTT. Its protein is CASSFGQGFTDTQYF. J is TRBJ2-3 and V is TRBV5-5; 9 nucleotides match TRBD1. This CDR3 contains 15 residues. Germline V gene data show CDR1 as SGHKS and CDR2 as YYEKEE (reference sequence). Trimming cost V 2 bases and J 2 bases; bases outside gene matches: 3.